The 2 T cell receptor beta chains below all came from one sample that was sequenced in a study of technical replicates of blood from several donors. Measured with immunoSEQ multiplex PCR; TCRdb has only the in-frame clones, and not every one. Of about 84,000 clones listed, about 98% were seen once; the top ten hold roughly 0.16%. Source material: T cells isolated from PBMCs. The source of these receptors is a human donor in good health.

The count of this clone is one. The V gene is TRBV19, the J gene TRBJ1-1; possibly TRBD1 for D (6 bases). V shed 3 bases and J shed 4 bases, with 18 bases lying between them. Per germline, CDR1 LNHDA and CDR2 SQIVND (reference sequence). The CDR3 runs to 16 residues. The chain's CDR3 is CASSMVAGRGGTEAFF. The CDR3 coding sequence is TGTGCCAGTAGTATGGTGGCAGGGAGAGGGGGCACTGAAGCTTTCTTT.

The chain links TRBV7-9 to TRBJ1-2; 8 positions agree with TRBD1. This CDR3 region has 15 residues. The germline V gene has CDR1 SEHNR and CDR2 FQNEAQ (reference sequence). The junction had 7 bases not matched to a gene; V was cut back by 5 bases and J by 2 bases. CDR3 coding DNA: TGTGCCAGCAGCCCGACAGGGGTGGAAAACTATGGCTACACCTTC. It specifies CASSPTGVENYGYTF. The variable domain in full, completed from reference TRBV7-9 and TRBJ1-2, reads DTGVSQNPRHKITKRGQNVTFRCDPISEHNRLYWYRQTLGQGPEFLTYFQNEAQLEKSRLLSDRFSAERPKGSFSTLEIQRTEQGDSAMYLCASSPTGVENYGYTFGSGTRLTVV.